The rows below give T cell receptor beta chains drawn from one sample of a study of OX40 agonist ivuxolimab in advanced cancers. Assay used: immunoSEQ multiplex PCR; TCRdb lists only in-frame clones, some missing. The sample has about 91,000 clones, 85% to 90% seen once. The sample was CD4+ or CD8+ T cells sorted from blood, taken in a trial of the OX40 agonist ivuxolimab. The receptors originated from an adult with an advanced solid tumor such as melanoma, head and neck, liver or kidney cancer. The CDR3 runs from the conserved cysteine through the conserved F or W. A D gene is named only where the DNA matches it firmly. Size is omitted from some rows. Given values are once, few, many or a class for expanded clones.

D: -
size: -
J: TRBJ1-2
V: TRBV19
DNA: TGTGCCAGTAGTACCGGGACGCTCCCCTATGGCTACACCTTC
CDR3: CASSTGTLPYGYTF

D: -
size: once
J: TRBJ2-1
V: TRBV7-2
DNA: TGTGCCAGCAGCTCCCCCCGGGGGAACAATGAGCAGTTCTTC
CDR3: CASSSPRGNNEQFF

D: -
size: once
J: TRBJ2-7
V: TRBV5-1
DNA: TGCGCCAGCAGCTGGCAGGGAGCCTACGAGCAGTACTTC
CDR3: CASSWQGAYEQYF

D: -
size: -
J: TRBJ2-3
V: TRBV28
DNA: TGTGCCAGCAGGGGGGGGACAGGCACAGATACGCAGTATTTT
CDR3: CASRGGTGTDTQYF

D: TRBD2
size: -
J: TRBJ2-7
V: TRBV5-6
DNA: TGTGCCAGCAGCGCACTAGCGGGAGGGCCGTCCTACGAGCAGTACTTC
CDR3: CASSALAGGPSYEQYF

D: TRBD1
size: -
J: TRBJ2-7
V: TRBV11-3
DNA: TGTGCCAGCAGCCGACAGGGGGCTTACGAGCAGTACTTC
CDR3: CASSRQGAYEQYF

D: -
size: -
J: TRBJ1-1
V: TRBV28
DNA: TGTGCCAGCAGTCGGGCGAACACTGAAGCTTTCTTT
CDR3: CASSRANTEAFF

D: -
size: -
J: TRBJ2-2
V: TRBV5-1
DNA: TGCGCCAGCAGCTTGGTCTTGGTAGGGTCTACCGGGGAGCTGTTTTTT
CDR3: CASSLVLVGSTGELFF

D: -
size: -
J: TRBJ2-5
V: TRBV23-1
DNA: TGCGCCAGCAGTCTCTCGGGAGTGCAAGAGACCCAGTACTTC
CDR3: CASSLSGVQETQYF

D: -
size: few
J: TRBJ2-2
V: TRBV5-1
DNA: TGCGCCAGCAGCTTGGAGGCGAACACCGGGGAGCTGTTTTTT
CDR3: CASSLEANTGELFF

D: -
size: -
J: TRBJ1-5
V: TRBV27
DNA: TGTGCCAGCAGTCCCCTGCGGAGCAATCAGCCCCAGCATTTT
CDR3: CASSPLRSNQPQHF

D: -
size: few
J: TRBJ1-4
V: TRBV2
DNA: TGTGCCAGCAGCGCCTTTGGGGCGGTGGATGAAAAACTGTTTTTT
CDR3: CASSAFGAVDEKLFF

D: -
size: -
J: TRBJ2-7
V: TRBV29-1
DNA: TGCAGCCCCTGTCCCAAAACGGGTTCAAGTAACGAGCAGTACTTC
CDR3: CSPCPKTGSSNEQYF

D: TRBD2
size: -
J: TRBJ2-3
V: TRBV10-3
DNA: TGTGCCTGCCAGGGGACTAGCGGGAGGATAAGCACAGATACGCAGTATTTT
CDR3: CACQGTSGRISTDTQYF

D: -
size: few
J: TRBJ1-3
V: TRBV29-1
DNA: TGCAGCTCTGGGAGGTTAGGAAACACCATATATTTT
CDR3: CSSGRLGNTIYF

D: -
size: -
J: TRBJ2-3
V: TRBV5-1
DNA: TGCGCCAGCAGCTTGTTTACAAAAGGAGATACGCAGTATTTT
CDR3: CASSLFTKGDTQYF

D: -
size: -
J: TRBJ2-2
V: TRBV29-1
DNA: TGCAGCGTCCCCCAAGCAGCGAACACCGGGGAGCTGTTTTTT
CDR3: CSVPQAANTGELFF

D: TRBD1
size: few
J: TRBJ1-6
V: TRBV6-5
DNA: TGTGCCAGCAGTTACGACACAGGGGATAATTCACCCCTCCACTTT
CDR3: CASSYDTGDNSPLHF

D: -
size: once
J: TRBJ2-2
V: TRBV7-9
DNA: TGTGCCAGCAGCTTAGATGTTGATCCCGGGGAGCTGTTTTTT
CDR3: CASSLDVDPGELFF

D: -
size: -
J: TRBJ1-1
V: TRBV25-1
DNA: TGTGCCAGCAGGGGCAGGAGGAACACTGAAGCTTTCTTT
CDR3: CASRGRRNTEAFF

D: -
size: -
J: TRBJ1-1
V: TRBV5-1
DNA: TGCGCCAGCAGCTTGGCCTTCCCAGGGGACGGTGAAGCTTTCTTT
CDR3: CASSLAFPGDGEAFF

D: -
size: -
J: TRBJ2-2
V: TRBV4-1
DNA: TGCGCCAGCAGCCAAGGAAGGGTTCAAACCGGGGAGCTGTTTTTT
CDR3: CASSQGRVQTGELFF

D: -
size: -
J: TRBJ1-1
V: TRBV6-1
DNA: TGTGCCAGCAGGAACCTCACAGGGAACACTGAAGCTTTCTTT
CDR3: CASRNLTGNTEAFF

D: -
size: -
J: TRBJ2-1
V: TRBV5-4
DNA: TGTGCCAGCAGCTTGATGGGGGGAATCTACAATGAGCAGTTCTTC
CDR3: CASSLMGGIYNEQFF

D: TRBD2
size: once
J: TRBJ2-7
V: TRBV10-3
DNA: TGTGCCATCAGTGAGGGACTAGCGGGAGTGGGAGAGCAGTACTTC
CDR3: CAISEGLAGVGEQYF

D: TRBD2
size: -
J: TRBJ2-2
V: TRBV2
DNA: TGTGCCAGCAGAGCTACTAGCGGGAGATTCACCGGGGAGCTGTTTTTT
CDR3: CASRATSGRFTGELFF

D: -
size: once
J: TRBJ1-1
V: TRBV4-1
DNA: TGCGCCAGCAGCCAAGCCGGGGGCGGGAACACTGAAGCTTTCTTT
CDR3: CASSQAGGGNTEAFF

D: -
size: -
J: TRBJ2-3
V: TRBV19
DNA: TGTGCCAGTAGCGAGGGGGGAGATACGCAGTATTTT
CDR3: CASSEGGDTQYF

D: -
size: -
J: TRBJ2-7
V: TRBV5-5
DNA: TGTGCCAGCAGCCGGAGGGTTCGGGACGGATCCTACGAGCAGTACTTC
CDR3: CASSRRVRDGSYEQYF

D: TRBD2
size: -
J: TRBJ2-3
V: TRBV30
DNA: TGTGCCCGAGAAAAGAGGGGACTAGTGACGCAGTATTTT
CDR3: CAREKRGLVTQYF

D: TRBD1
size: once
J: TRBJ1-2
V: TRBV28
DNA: TGTGCCAGCAGCCGACAGGGGATTAACTATGGCTACACCTTC
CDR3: CASSRQGINYGYTF

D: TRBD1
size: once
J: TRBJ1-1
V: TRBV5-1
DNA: TGCGCCAGCAGCGCCGACAGGGGAGCTGAAGCTTTCTTT
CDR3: CASSADRGAEAFF

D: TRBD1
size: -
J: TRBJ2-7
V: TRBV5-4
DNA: TGTGCCAGCAGCTTTCTCGGGACAGGGGGGTCCGAGCAGTACTTC
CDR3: CASSFLGTGGSEQYF

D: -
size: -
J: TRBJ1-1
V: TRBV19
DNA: TGTGCCAGTAGACAGGGCGTAACTGAAGCTTTCTTT
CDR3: CASRQGVTEAFF

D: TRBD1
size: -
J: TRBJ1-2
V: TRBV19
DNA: TGTGCCAGTAGCCGGGACAGAGGTGGCTACACCTTC
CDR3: CASSRDRGGYTF

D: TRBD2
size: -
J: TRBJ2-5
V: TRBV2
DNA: TGTGCCAGCAGTGCCCTACCCGGGCGGGAGGAACAAGAGACCCAGTACTTC
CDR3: CASSALPGREEQETQYF

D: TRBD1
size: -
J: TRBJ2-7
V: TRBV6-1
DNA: TGTGCCAGCAGTGGTATTCATCAACAGGGGTCCTACGAGCAGTACTTC
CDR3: CASSGIHQQGSYEQYF

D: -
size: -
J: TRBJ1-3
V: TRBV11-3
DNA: TGTGCCAGCAGCCAACGAGGGGACACCATATATTTT
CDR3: CASSQRGDTIYF

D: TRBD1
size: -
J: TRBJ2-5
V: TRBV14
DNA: TGTGCCAGCAGCCAAGAACGGGACAGGGTTGGGGAGACCCAGTACTTC
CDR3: CASSQERDRVGETQYF

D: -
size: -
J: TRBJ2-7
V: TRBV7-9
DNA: TGTGCCAGCAGCTTAGGTTCCTACGAGCAGTACTTC
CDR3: CASSLGSYEQYF